This T cell receptor beta chain was identified in a study of blood T cell repertoires in COVID-19 (TCRdb year 2020). Describing the broader study: Samples from collaborators originated in the United States, Italy and Spain and spanned both the acute and convalescent phases of COVID-19. The material from the prospective study consisted of cDNA or gDNA derived from T cells, B-cell-depleted T cells, or PBMCs. The dataset comprised deeply sampled blood TCRbeta repertoires from subjects exposed to, actively infected with, or recovered from COVID-19. The repertoires were released in a freely available public database meant as a resource for research on the immune response to SARS-CoV-2. The samples were drawn from two sources: the first 160 participants of the ongoing ImmuneRACE study, and over 1,000 subjects contributed by 6 global collaborators. A de-identified subject ID, COVID-19 status, age in years and sex were almost always included in the sample metadata. Where available, HLA class I and class II types were obtained from metadata supplied by the sample provider rather than from assay-based typing. Overall study outcomes, separate from this receptor: The quantity of clinical and demographic metadata differed by source and by participant and was supplied without curation.

Each collaborating institution followed its own protocols to collect whole blood in K2EDTA tubes. For TCRbeta analysis, collaborators shipped samples in one of three forms: frozen whole blood, isolated PBMCs, or DNA extracted from either of those sample types. Compared with germline, V lacks 1 base and J lacks 5 bases; bases without a gene match: 6. Sequences MGHDK (CDR1) and SYGVNS (CDR2) are obtained from the germline V gene. The CDR3, cysteine through phenylalanine, is 16 amino acids long. Only the CDR3 portion is preserved as DNA: 48 bases, with reading frame beginning at the first base. The immunoSEQ Assay, a bias-controlled multiplex PCR, was used to amplify TCRbeta CDR3 regions from genomic DNA. The published analysis was carried out like this. The number of nucleated cells in each sample was estimated by amplification of reference gene primers within the assay. Sequence reads were collapsed and filtered to measure the absolute abundance of every unique TCRbeta CDR3 rearrangement. Productive Simpson clonality was computed per sample as the square root of Simpson's diversity index over productive rearrangements. Imported from immuneACCESS, the table was reduced by TCRdb to in-frame sequences with V and J called. These copies leave out some clones; in studies compared against another copy, an unresolved V gene accounts for under half, and the cause of the remainder is not known. Clone size and the V and J calls come from that table; the DNA yielded D and trimming. This sample comprises fewer than 90,000 clones, roughly 81% of them detected only once. The ten largest clones take up over 35% of the sample.

A remark on this clone: Its antigen remains unidentified. It has no much larger one-base neighbor in the sample; base qualities were not kept.

The chain is encoded by TRBV25-1 joined to TRBJ1-4; TRBD1 lines up with 8 middle nucleotides. The clonotype was recovered from a man aged 65 to 85 with acute or convalescent COVID-19. Sequencing used peripheral blood. The CDR3 in this case is CASSEFRGQGNEKLFF. The nucleotides are TGTGCCAGCAGTGAATTCCGCGGACAGGGCAATGAAAAACTGTTTTTT.